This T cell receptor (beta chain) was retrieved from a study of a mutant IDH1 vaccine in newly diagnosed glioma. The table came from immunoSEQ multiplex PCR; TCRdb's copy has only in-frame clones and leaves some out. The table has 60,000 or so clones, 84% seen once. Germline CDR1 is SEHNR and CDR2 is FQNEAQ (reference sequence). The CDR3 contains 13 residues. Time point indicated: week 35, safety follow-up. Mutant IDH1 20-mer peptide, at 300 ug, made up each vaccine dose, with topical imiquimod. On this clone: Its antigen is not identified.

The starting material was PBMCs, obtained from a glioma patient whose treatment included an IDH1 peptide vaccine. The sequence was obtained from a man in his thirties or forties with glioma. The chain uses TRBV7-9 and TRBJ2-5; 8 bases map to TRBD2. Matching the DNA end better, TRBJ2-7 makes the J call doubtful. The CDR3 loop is CASSPGTSYEQYF. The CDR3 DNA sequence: TGTGCCAGCAGCCCCGGGACTAGCTACGAGCAGTACTTC.